The 31 T cell receptor beta chains reported below all come from one sample, sequenced in a study of shared clonotypes between healthy human individuals. Some clones are missing from TCRdb's copy, which holds only in-frame ones; the method was immunoSEQ multiplex PCR. The sample shows 1 million to 1.2 million clones, 60% to 80% of them seen only once. Input material: memory CD4+ T cells from PBMCs. Subset noted: CD45RA-negative fraction. The receptors originated from a young man in good health. Some clones in this sample may be carry-over from other donors' samples.

The V and J genes are TRBV5-1 and TRBJ2-1; D could derive from TRBD1 or TRBD2 (5 bases each). V was cut by 4 bases and J by 3 bases, with 14 bases left in between. CDR3 length equals 15 residues. Germline V lookup: CDR1 SGHRS, CDR2 YFSETQ. The CDR3 DNA follows: TGCGCCAGCAGCCGGGGCATCGCCCTCTACAATGAGCAGTTCTTC. The encoded protein is CASSRGIALYNEQFF.

The CDR3 region has the DNA TGCAGCGTCGGAAAATTAAAGGGGGTTTTTTACGAGCAGTACTTC. Protein product: CSVGKLKGVFYEQYF. The chain joins TRBV29-1 to TRBJ2-7; D might be TRBD1 (6 bases). The length of the CDR3 is 15 residues. Deletions cut 6 bases from V and 4 bases from J, with 22 bases between. Per the germline V gene, CDR1 is SQVTM and CDR2 is ANQGSEA.

The chain recombines TRBV29-1 with TRBJ2-3; D might be TRBD2 (6 bases). CDR3 length: 12 amino acids. Germline CDR1 SQVTM, CDR2 ANQGSEA. Trimming pared 4 bases from V and 7 bases from J, leaving 12 bases between. The CDR3 is CSVVGGTNTQYF. In DNA, the CDR3 is TGCAGCGTTGTGGGGGGAACAAATACGCAGTATTTT.

The CDR3 DNA reads as TGTGCCAGCAGCTCCCAGGGGAGGGGGCCATCCTACGAGCAGTACTTC. Translation gives CASSSQGRGPSYEQYF. The chain employs TRBV7-9 and TRBJ2-7; either TRBD1 or TRBD2 may supply D (7 bases each). The V gene's germline CDR1 is SEHNR and CDR2 FQNEAQ (reference sequence). The germline V and J ends were trimmed by 4 bases and 1 base, with 17 bases remaining between them. The CDR3 is 16 amino acids.

Comment on this clone: Compared with germline, one end of the junction differs, possibly owing to a read error. The chain joins TRBV6-1 to TRBJ2-2, with no clear D. This CDR3 is 18 amino acids long. Germline CDR1 and CDR2: MNHNS and SASEGT. The CDR3 DNA is TGTGCCAGCAGTGGAAAGGGAAATTACGGTGGGAACGCCGGGGAGCTGTTTTTT. Translating it yields CASSGKGNYGGNAGELFF.

The rearrangement uses TRBV6-1 and TRBJ1-5; 8 nucleotides agree with TRBD1. Germline assignment: CDR1 MNHNS and CDR2 SASEGT. The J segment lost 7 bases and the V segment lost 2 bases, leaving 7 bases of the junction unmatched. The CDR3 consists of 15 residues. The CDR3 DNA reads TGTGCCAGCAGTGAAAACAGGGGGTTAAACCAGCCCCAGCATTTT. As protein: CASSENRGLNQPQHF.

The chain carries TRBV18 and TRBJ1-4, with 7 positions matching TRBD1. Per the germline V gene, CDR1 is KGHSH and CDR2 is LQKENI. This CDR3 is 16 amino acids long. Trimming took 2 bases from V and 3 from J; bases not matched to a gene: 6. The CDR3 loop is CASSPYSQGANEKLFF. CDR3 sequence (DNA): TGTGCCAGCTCACCATATAGCCAGGGGGCTAATGAAAAACTGTTTTTT.

This chain joins TRBV5-1 and TRBJ1-2; TRBD1 is a possible D gene (6 bases). Germline CDR1 is SGHRS and CDR2 is YFSETQ. Deletions cut 10 bases from V and 5 bases from J, with 24 bases between. This CDR3 contains 15 residues. The CDR3 nucleotides are TGCGCCTCGGAATTGGGGGGCAAACCCTCTTATGGCTACACCTTC. Its translation is CASELGGKPSYGYTF.

The rearrangement joins TRBV28 to TRBJ1-2; D uncertain. Trimming pared 2 bases from V and 4 bases from J, leaving 14 bases between. The CDR3 runs to 15 residues. Germline values: CDR1 MDHEN, CDR2 SYDVKM. CDR3 sequence reads: CASSLSLSSGYGYTF. The CDR3 DNA is TGTGCCAGCAGTTTAAGTCTCTCCAGTGGCTATGGCTACACCTTC.

The J gene is TRBJ1-2, the V gene TRBV5-6; possibly TRBD1 for D (5 bases). V was pared by 4 bases and J by 2 bases, with 18 bases between. CDR1 and CDR2 from the germline V gene are SGHDT and YYEEEE. The CDR3 is made up of 16 amino acids. This CDR3 is CASSPLLGRGNYGYTF. In DNA, the CDR3 is TGTGCCAGCAGCCCCCTCCTAGGTAGGGGCAACTATGGCTACACCTTC.

This chain joins TRBV27 and TRBJ2-7, with TRBD2 matching over 7 bases. The CDR3 totals 16 residues. The ends lost 3 bases at V and 4 bases at J; junction bases unmatched: 12. Germline CDR1 MNHEY, CDR2 SMNVEV (reference sequence). CDR3 protein: CASSLSYSRETYEQYF. DNA for the CDR3: TGTGCCAGCAGTTTGAGCTACTCGCGGGAGACGTACGAGCAGTACTTC.

J is TRBJ2-5 and V is TRBV18; either TRBD1 or TRBD2 may fit D (6 bases each). Trimming left V 0 bases short and J 5 bases short, with 13 bases between. This CDR3 has 15 amino acids. Germline V gene sequence: CDR1 KGHSH, CDR2 LQKENI. Written as DNA, the CDR3 is TGTGCCAGCTCACCACCGGGCAGGGGAGGCGAGACCCAGTACTTC. It translates to CASSPPGRGGETQYF.

The genes are TRBV5-5 and TRBJ2-7; 7 nucleotides match TRBD1. The CDR3 extends over 17 amino acids. In germline, CDR1 is SGHKS, CDR2 YYEKEE (reference sequence). Trimming removed 4 bases from V and 3 bases from J; junction bases left unmatched: 16. The CDR3 bases are TGTGCCAGCAGCGGGACCCCCCCCGACAGGGATGTCTACGAGCAGTACTTC. Translation gives CASSGTPPDRDVYEQYF.

J is TRBJ1-2 and V is TRBV5-5, with 9 bases lining up with TRBD1. Unmatched junction bases numbered 12, after V lost 6 bases and J lost 0 bases. From germline, CDR1 is SGHKS and CDR2 YYEKEE (reference sequence). The CDR3 is 17 amino acids. CDR3 in amino acids: CASKSLEGQGTNYGYTF. In nucleotides, the CDR3 is TGTGCCAGCAAAAGCTTGGAGGGACAGGGAACTAACTATGGCTACACCTTC.

This clone was picked up a small number of times. The rearrangement links TRBV29-1 to TRBJ1-1, with TRBD1 as a possible D gene (5 bases). V lost 5 bases to trimming and J lost 7 bases, with 17 bases between them. Looked up from germline, CDR1 is SQVTM and CDR2 is ANQGSEA. This CDR3 has 13 residues. The CDR3 here is CSVIDYGTFEAFF. CDR3 in DNA: TGCAGCGTTATCGATTACGGGACCTTTGAAGCTTTCTTT.

Details on this clone: Other DNA sequences of this sample code for an identical CDR3. The genes are TRBV19 and TRBJ2-6, with D possibly being TRBD1 (6 bases). V dropped 3 bases and J dropped 4 bases, with 13 bases sitting between them. The CDR3 has 16 amino acids. CDR1 LNHDA and CDR2 SQIVND come from the germline V gene (reference sequence). This CDR3 reads CASSIIPGAGANVLTF. For the CDR3, the DNA is TGTGCCAGTAGTATCATTCCAGGGGCAGGGGCCAACGTCCTGACTTTC.

The chain joins TRBV29-1 to TRBJ1-2; a possible D gene is TRBD1 (5 bases). V lost 7 bases, J lost 0 bases, and 6 bases lay in between. The V gene's germline CDR1 is SQVTM and CDR2 ANQGSEA. This CDR3 spans 11 amino acids. The CDR3 DNA reads TGCAGCGGGGGCACTAACTATGGCTACACCTTC. Translation gives CSGGTNYGYTF.

The table lists this clone with a few counts. This chain joins TRBV15 and TRBJ2-2; D remains ambiguous. The CDR3 loop spans 13 amino acids. The germline V and J ends were trimmed by 5 bases and 1 base, with 5 bases remaining between them. Germline V gene sequence: CDR1 LNHNV, CDR2 YYDKDF (reference sequence). CDR3 bases: TGTGCCACCAGCCCGGGGAACACCGGGGAGCTGTTTTTT. Residues: CATSPGNTGELFF.

The CDR3 spells CAISESLSNQPQHF. CDR3 bases: TGTGCCATCAGTGAGTCGCTTAGCAATCAGCCCCAGCATTTT. The chain employs TRBV10-3 and TRBJ1-5; D gene unclear. Trimming took off 0 bases at V and 0 bases at J, with 3 bases between the two ends. The CDR3 has 14 residues. Germline V gene sequence: CDR1 ENHRY, CDR2 SYGVKD.

This clone has just a few counts. CDR3 sequence (DNA): TGTGCCAGCAGTCAACTAGCGGGAGGGACCTACGAGCAGTACTTC. This encodes CASSQLAGGTYEQYF. V gene TRBV5-6 combines with J gene TRBJ2-7; 13 bases fit TRBD2. From germline, CDR1 is SGHDT and CDR2 YYEEEE. The CDR3 length is 15 residues. V shed 5 bases, J shed 2 bases, and the junction held 4 bases outside the gene matches.

The chain joins TRBV27 to TRBJ1-5; D perhaps matches TRBD1 (5 bases). The CDR3 runs 14 residues. V was cut by 4 bases and J by 2 bases, with 9 bases left in between. CDR1 is MNHEY and CDR2 is SMNVEV in the germline V gene (reference sequence). The CDR3 is CASSSRDGNQPQHF. CDR3 DNA sequence: TGTGCCAGCAGTTCCCGGGACGGCAATCAGCCCCAGCATTTT.

The chain employs TRBV2 and TRBJ2-5, with D tentatively TRBD1 or TRBD2 (5 bases each). The CDR3 runs 15 residues. V lost 1 base and J lost 5, with 14 bases in between. Germline V lookup: CDR1 SNHLY, CDR2 FYNNEI. The CDR3 DNA follows: TGTGCCAGCAGTGAAGAAGACAGTCCGGGGGAGACCCAGTACTTC. This codes for CASSEEDSPGETQYF. The complete variable domain, with remaining parts taken from reference TRBV2 and TRBJ2-5, reads EPEVTQTPSHQVTQMGQEVILRCVPISNHLYFYWYRQILGQKVEFLVSFYNNEISEKSEIFDDQFSVERPDGSNFTLKIRSTKLEDSAMYFCASSEEDSPGETQYFGPGTRLLVL.

This chain links TRBV6-5 with TRBJ1-1; D gene unclear. The germline V gene has CDR1 MNHEY and CDR2 SVGAGI. CDR3 length equals 15 residues. V was cut by 1 base and J by 9 bases, with 18 bases left in between. CDR3 DNA: TGTGCCAGCAGTTACTTGATTCAGCCGCAGCGAAAAGCTTTCTTT. This codes for CASSYLIQPQRKAFF.

The chain has TRBV7-2 and TRBJ2-3; 7 positions match TRBD2. The germline V gene encodes CDR1 SGHTA and CDR2 FQGNSA. The CDR3 loop spans 15 amino acids. With 3 bases clipped from V and 0 bases from J, the junction kept 3 bases outside the gene matches. CDR3 DNA: TGTGCCAGCAGCTTCTTCGGGGGGAGCACAGATACGCAGTATTTT. Translating gives CASSFFGGSTDTQYF.

The chain is built from TRBV7-3 and TRBJ1-5; D perhaps matches TRBD1 (6 bases). Germline V CDR1 and CDR2: SGHTA, FQGTGA. This CDR3 is built from 15 residues. Trimming left V 8 bases short and J 3 bases short, with 17 bases between. CDR3 in amino acids: CASSGVGADNQPQHF. The CDR3 bases are TGTGCCAGCTCAGGGGTAGGGGCCGACAATCAGCCCCAGCATTTT.

As concerns this clone: The sample holds other DNA sequences that translate to the same CDR3. J is TRBJ2-4 and V is TRBV18; D is unclear. Germline V gene sequence: CDR1 KGHSH, CDR2 LQKENI. The CDR3 consists of 16 residues. Trimming removed 0 bases from V and 0 bases from J, with 9 bases in between. CDR3 loop: CASSPPEGLAKNIQYF. As DNA, the CDR3 is TGTGCCAGCTCACCACCCGAAGGGTTAGCCAAAAACATTCAGTACTTC. The complete variable domain, with remaining parts taken from reference TRBV18 and TRBJ2-4, reads NAGVMQNPRHLVRRRGQEARLRCSPMKGHSHVYWYRQLPEEGLKFMVYLQKENIIDESGMPKERFSAEFPKEGPSILRIQQVVRGDSAAYFCASSPPEGLAKNIQYFGAGTRLSVL.

The CDR3 sequence is CASSYDRGGYEQYF. In DNA form, the CDR3 reads TGTGCCAGCAGTTACGACCGGGGAGGTTACGAGCAGTACTTC. This sequence joins TRBV6-5 and TRBJ2-7, with a possible D match to TRBD2 (6 bases). Germline CDR1 reads MNHEY; CDR2 reads SVGAGI. With 2 bases removed from V and 4 bases from J, the gap between germline ends came to 12 bases. This CDR3 spans 14 amino acids.

This chain uses TRBV10-3 with TRBJ2-5; D is unresolved. Germline V gene sequence: CDR1 ENHRY, CDR2 SYGVKD. V was shortened by 7 bases and J by 7 bases, with 13 bases between the two germline ends. This CDR3 spans 12 amino acids. The CDR3 spells CAIKGIEGTQYF. The CDR3 DNA follows: TGTGCCATCAAGGGCATCGAAGGGACCCAGTACTTC.

This clone was seen a few times. DNA of the CDR3: TGCGCCAGCACACAAATGTGGACACCCAACACTGAAGCTTTCTTT. It codes for CASTQMWTPNTEAFF. The chain has TRBV5-1 and TRBJ1-1, with a tentative D call TRBD1 (5 bases). The CDR3 is 15 residues long. Trimming pared 6 bases from V and 2 bases from J, leaving 17 bases between. The germline V gene encodes CDR1 SGHRS and CDR2 YFSETQ.

V gene TRBV11-3 combines with J gene TRBJ1-1; possibly TRBD1 for D (6 bases). V was shortened by 2 bases and J by 3 bases, with 13 bases between the two germline ends. CDR3 length: 15 amino acids. The germline V gene encodes CDR1 SGHNT and CDR2 YENEEA. CDR3 amino acids: CASSLRGGIDTEAFF. The CDR3 bases are TGTGCCAGCAGCTTAAGGGGGGGCATCGACACTGAAGCTTTCTTT.

The chain joins TRBV11-3 to TRBJ1-1; no clear D. Germline V gene lookup returns CDR1 SGHNT and CDR2 YENEEA. This CDR3 contains 12 residues. V was clipped by 1 base and J by 11 bases, with 11 bases between them. The CDR3 loop reads CASSLGEQAAFF. The CDR3 DNA sequence: TGTGCCAGCAGCTTAGGCGAGCAGGCGGCTTTCTTT.